These 9 T cell receptor beta chains share one sample of origin, sequenced in a study of CD8+ T cells in alopecia areata. Following RNA extraction, reverse transcription yielded cDNA that acted as the sequencing template. TCRdb keeps only in-frame clones here, not all; method: immunoSEQ multiplex PCR. The sample holds tens of thousands of clones, about three fifths seen once. The specimen comprised CD8+ T cells sorted from blood, sampled at week 0. These receptors all come from a human donor with alopecia areata.

The J gene is TRBJ1-1, the V gene TRBV9; D gene ambiguous. Germline-derived CDR1 and CDR2 are SGDLS and YYNGEE. The CDR3 runs 13 residues. Trimming pared 0 bases from V and 5 bases from J, leaving 8 bases between. CDR3 DNA sequence: TGTGCCAGCAGCGTAGGCCCTATGACTGAAGCTTTCTTT. It yields the protein CASSVGPMTEAFF. The entire variable domain, with the rest obtained from reference TRBV9 and TRBJ1-1, is as follows: DSGVTQTPKHLITATGQRVTLRCSPRSGDLSVYWYQQSLDQGLQFLIQYYNGEERAKGNILERFSAQQFPDLHSELNLSSLELGDSALYFCASSVGPMTEAFFGQGTRLTVV.

This chain's CDR3 is CASSEVWQPQHF. The CDR3 DNA follows: TGTGCCAGCAGCGAGGTGTGGCAGCCCCAGCATTTT. The chain links TRBV7-2 to TRBJ1-5; D call uncertain. Germline V gene data show CDR1 as SGHTA and CDR2 as FQGNSA. The CDR3 extends over 12 amino acids. Trimming pared 5 bases from V and 7 bases from J, leaving 9 bases between.

This clone was counted only a few times. The V call is TRBV15, the J call TRBJ2-6; D perhaps matches TRBD1 (5 bases). This CDR3 is built from 16 residues. Germline V gene sequence: CDR1 LNHNV, CDR2 YYDKDF (reference sequence). Trimming pared 4 bases from V and 1 base from J, leaving 11 bases between. In DNA, the CDR3 is TGTGCCACCAGCAATGACAGCCTTTCTGGGGCCAACGTCCTGACTTTC. Translated, it gives CATSNDSLSGANVLTF.

This chain uses TRBV5-1 with TRBJ2-7, with D tentatively TRBD1 (6 bases). Germline V gives CDR1 SGHRS, CDR2 YFSETQ. This CDR3 contains 15 residues. V was pared by 0 bases and J by 6 bases, with 16 bases between. The chain's CDR3 is CASSLALQGSSEQYF. The CDR3 DNA sequence: TGCGCCAGCAGCTTGGCTTTACAGGGCTCATCCGAGCAGTACTTC.

This clone has only a few counts. This chain joins TRBV5-1 and TRBJ1-2; D unresolved. The V gene's germline CDR1 is SGHRS and CDR2 YFSETQ. Between the trimmed V and J ends, which lost 4 bases and 8 bases, there was a span of 12 bases. The CDR3 runs to 12 residues. The CDR3 loop reads CASSPRHVGYTF. CDR3 sequence (DNA): TGCGCCAGCAGCCCCCGTCACGTCGGCTACACCTTC.

This chain uses TRBV28 with TRBJ2-7, with a possible D match to TRBD2 (6 bases). Germline values: CDR1 MDHEN, CDR2 SYDVKM. There are 16 residues in the CDR3. V lost 2 bases to trimming and J lost 5 bases, with 19 bases between them. CDR3 in amino acids: CASSLLDSGLYDEQYF. The CDR3 region has the DNA TGTGCCAGCAGTTTACTTGACTCGGGACTTTATGACGAGCAGTACTTC.

The chain is built from TRBV7-9 and TRBJ1-1; weak D call: TRBD1 (5 bases). CDR3 length: 15 residues. Germline V lookup: CDR1 SEHNR, CDR2 FQNEAQ (reference sequence). Trimming left V 5 bases short and J 1 base short, with 14 bases between. The DNA for the CDR3 is TGTGCCAGCAGCCCCCCGGGACGGCAGAACACTGAAGCTTTCTTT. Its translation: CASSPPGRQNTEAFF.

DNA of the CDR3: TGTGCCATCAGTGATCGGGGGGCGCGTGCCTATGGCTACACCTTC. Translated: CAISDRGARAYGYTF. The J gene is TRBJ1-2, the V gene TRBV10-3, with D possibly matching TRBD1 (6 bases). The CDR3 length is 15 residues. The V end lost 3 bases, the J end lost 4 bases, and 15 bases lay between the germline ends. Per the germline V gene, CDR1 is ENHRY and CDR2 is SYGVKD.

The sample holds a few counts of this clone. This chain joins TRBV7-9 and TRBJ2-1; TRBD2 aligns across 10 bases. The CDR3 is 16 amino acids. V shed 0 bases and J 7 bases; nucleotides not matched to a gene: 6. The germline gives CDR1 SEHNR, CDR2 FQNEAQ (reference sequence). CDR3 protein: CASSLALAGVGNEQFF. As DNA, the CDR3 is TGTGCCAGCAGCTTAGCGCTAGCGGGAGTTGGAAATGAGCAGTTCTTC.